This T cell receptor (beta chain) derives from a study of regulatory T cells in long-lasting Graves disease. At least ten counts were recorded for this clonotype. Time point specified: newly diagnosed GD, antithyroid drugs for less than 3 months. After RNA was extracted from PBMCs, the TCR library was made from it. According to the study, TCR beta libraries were built with iRepertoire HTBI primers and CDR3-region Arm-PCR. TCRdb reanalysed the multiplex PCR reads using MiXCR and keeps one entry per CDR3 protein. This table holds 200,000 to 250,000 distinct CDR3 sequences, around 20% found once. The sample also formed part of further work on T cells in Graves' hyperthyroidism and ophthalmopathy.

The sequencing used peripheral blood mononuclear cells (PBMCs), collected at new diagnosis, from a patient treated with antithyroid drugs. The receptor was isolated from a young woman with Graves disease.

The CDR3 nucleotides are TGTGCCAGCAGCCGACTAGCGGGGGGCGCGACTACGGCCTACGAGCAGTACTTC. Translated, it gives CASSRLAGGATTAYEQYF. This chain uses TRBV3-1 with TRBJ2-7; 13 bases are shared with TRBD2. Trimming cost V 4 bases and J 2 bases; bases outside gene matches: 11. Germline V gene sequence: CDR1 LGHDT, CDR2 YNNKEL (reference sequence). The CDR3 runs 18 residues.